Listed below are T cell receptor beta chains from one sample, sequenced in a study of T cell repertoires in cytomegalovirus infection. Antigen specificity for these receptors is unknown. TCRdb ran MiXCR on the reads and lists one entry per CDR3 protein. The repertoire includes about 920,000 distinct CDR3 sequences, around 29% of them detected once, and over 12% sits in the top ten. The material sequenced was cultured CD8+ T cells from PBMCs, taken from culture after CMV antigen stimulation. Receptor source: a human donor in good health (CMV status not recorded). Some clones in this sample may be carry-over from other donors' samples. CDR3s include the opening cysteine and the closing phenylalanine or tryptophan. The D gene is left open where the match is weak. Only some rows state a clone size, as once, few, many or a class for expanded clones.

j_call,d_call,clone_size,v_call,cdr3_nt,cdr3_aa
TRBJ2-1,NA,few,TRBV27,TGTGCCAGCAGTTTAGATGGAGCATTAATCTCCTACAATGAGCAGTTCTTC,CASSLDGALISYNEQFF
TRBJ1-5,NA,few,TRBV27,TGTGCCAGCAGTTTTCGACGGGACAATCAGCCCCAGCATTTT,CASSFRRDNQPQHF
TRBJ2-3,TRBD2,NA,TRBV7-3,TGTGCCAGCAGCTTAAGCGGGGGGGCCGTAGATACGCAGTATTTT,CASSLSGGAVDTQYF
TRBJ2-7,TRBD1,many,TRBV7-8,TGTGCCAGCAGCTTAGTGGGCAGGGGGCGACGGGAGCAGTACTTC,CASSLVGRGRREQYF
TRBJ2-5,NA,few,TRBV24-1,TGTGCCACCAGTGACCCATCTCGGGAGACCCAGTACTTC,CATSDPSRETQYF
TRBJ2-3,NA,NA,TRBV9,TGTGCCAGCAGCGGGGGGGCTTATCCTTCAGATACGCAGTATTTT,CASSGGAYPSDTQYF
TRBJ1-2,TRBD1,NA,TRBV6-5,TGTGTCAGCAGTTACCTAGTTGGACAGGTAACTAACTATGGCTACACCTTC,CVSSYLVGQVTNYGYTF
TRBJ2-3,NA,few,TRBV15,TGTGCCACCAGCAGGTTCCCAGATACGCAGTATTTT,CATSRFPDTQYF
TRBJ1-1,TRBD1,NA,TRBV19,TGTGCCAGTAGTCCTGGACAGGGGGCGGGCACTGAAGCTTTCTTT,CASSPGQGAGTEAFF
TRBJ2-1,TRBD1,NA,TRBV10-3,TGTGCCATCAGTGCTCCCGACAGGGCACGGATGCCCAATGAGCAGTTCTTC,CAISAPDRARMPNEQFF
TRBJ2-7,NA,many,TRBV7-9,TGTGCCAGCAGCTTAAGCAATATTATTAGGTCGACGACCTACGAGCAGTACTTC,CASSLSNIIRSTTYEQYF
TRBJ2-1,TRBD1,NA,TRBV24-1,TGTGCCACCAGTGCCTACTCGGACAGGGGATATGAGCAGTTCTTC,CATSAYSDRGYEQFF
TRBJ1-1,TRBD1,few,TRBV27,TGTGCCAGCAGTTTCGTACAGGGGTGGAACACTGAAGCTTTCTTT,CASSFVQGWNTEAFF
TRBJ2-2,NA,many,TRBV7-8,TGTGCCAGCAGCCCACGGGGGTACACCGGGGAGCTGTTTTTT,CASSPRGYTGELFF
TRBJ2-2,NA,NA,TRBV15,TGTGCCACCAGCAGACCGGGACTCACCGGGGAGCTGTTTTTT,CATSRPGLTGELFF
TRBJ1-1,TRBD1,few,TRBV6-6,TGTGCCAGCAGTTACTCAGTGAGGACAGGGAGGACTGAAGCTTTCTTT,CASSYSVRTGRTEAFF
TRBJ2-7,NA,NA,TRBV20-1,TGCAGTGCTAGAACCCTCCAGGGGCGGTCCTACGAGCAGTACTTC,CSARTLQGRSYEQYF
TRBJ1-1,NA,many,TRBV27,TGTGCCAGCAGTTGGGGGACTGAAGCTTTCTTT,CASSWGTEAFF
TRBJ2-1,TRBD2,few,TRBV19,TGTGCCAGTAGTATAGATCTTGAAGGGATCGGACTAGGGAATGAGCAGTTCTTC,CASSIDLEGIGLGNEQFF
TRBJ2-2,NA,NA,TRBV6-5,TGTGCCACCGGTCCCGCCACCGGGGAGCTGTTTTTT,CATGPATGELFF
TRBJ2-2,NA,NA,TRBV4-1,TGCGCCAGCAGCCCAGGGGGTGGCGGGGGGTTTCGGACCGGGGAGCTGTTTTTT,CASSPGGGGGFRTGELFF
TRBJ2-3,TRBD1,NA,TRBV24-1,TGTGCCACCGGGACAGTAACCAAGGGAGCACCAGATACGCAGTATTTT,CATGTVTKGAPDTQYF
TRBJ2-1,NA,NA,TRBV10-3,TGTGCCATCAGTGAGTCGAATTCTGGGGTCGATGAGCAGTTCTTC,CAISESNSGVDEQFF
TRBJ2-1,NA,many,TRBV7-8,TGTGCCAGCAGCTTCACCGGGTCCTCCTACAATGAGCAGTTCTTC,CASSFTGSSYNEQFF
TRBJ1-1,NA,many,TRBV19,TGTGCCAGTAGTATAGGAGGGGGCACTGAAGCTTTCTTT,CASSIGGGTEAFF
TRBJ2-3,NA,few,TRBV5-1,TGCGCCAGCAGCTTGTTCGATGGGGAAGATACGCAGTATTTT,CASSLFDGEDTQYF
TRBJ2-1,NA,few,TRBV7-9,TGTGCCAGCAGCCCAGCCGGGACTCATTCCTACAATGAGCAGTTCTTC,CASSPAGTHSYNEQFF
TRBJ2-1,TRBD1,few,TRBV12-3/TRBV12-4,TGTGCCAGCAGGCCAGGACAGGGCCTAAGGGATGAGCAGTTCTTC,CASRPGQGLRDEQFF
TRBJ2-7,TRBD1,once,TRBV7-9,TGTGCCAGCAGCGGAGGGACAGGACCCCTCTACGAGCAGTACTTC,CASSGGTGPLYEQYF
TRBJ1-1,TRBD1,few,TRBV7-4,TGTGCCAGCAGCTTTCCGACAGGGGCGAGTACTGAAGCTTTCTTT,CASSFPTGASTEAFF
TRBJ2-5,NA,many,TRBV7-8,TGTGCCAGCAGCGCTGACAGCCAAGAGACCCAGTACTTC,CASSADSQETQYF
TRBJ2-2,TRBD1,NA,TRBV13,TGTGCCAACAGCCCTGGACAGGTCACCGGGGAGCTGTTTTTT,CANSPGQVTGELFF
TRBJ1-2,NA,NA,TRBV4-2,TGTGCCAGCAGCCAAGGGACCCTTCTGGGGGTCTATGGCTACACCTTC,CASSQGTLLGVYGYTF
TRBJ2-3,NA,NA,TRBV15,TGTGCCACCAGCAGAAACCTAAGTCCAAGGGATACGCAGTATTTT,CATSRNLSPRDTQYF
TRBJ2-7,NA,NA,TRBV15,TGTGCCACCAGCAGCTTCGCAGGAACCGAGCAGTACTTC,CATSSFAGTEQYF
TRBJ2-2,TRBD1,NA,TRBV9,TGTGCCAGCAGCGCCCACAGGGGGCCCGAAGCCGGGGAGCTGTTTTTT,CASSAHRGPEAGELFF
TRBJ2-5,NA,NA,TRBV6-1,TGTGCCAGCAGAACGGGGGCCATAAGGCAAGAGACCCAGTACTTC,CASRTGAIRQETQYF
TRBJ2-2,TRBD1,few,TRBV7-9,TGTGCCAGCAACCTAAAACAGGGGGAATCGAACACCGGGGAGCTGTTTTTT,CASNLKQGESNTGELFF
TRBJ2-3,NA,NA,TRBV4-1,TGCGCCAGCAGCCGAGTAGGTTTATTCACAGATACGCAGTATTTT,CASSRVGLFTDTQYF
TRBJ1-1,NA,NA,TRBV4-2,TGTGCCAGCTCCTCAGGAGGGAGAATGGAAGCTTTCTTT,CASSSGGRMEAFF
TRBJ2-7,TRBD1,NA,TRBV7-6,TGTGCCAGCAGCTTAGAAATTTTAGGGACAGGGAATTACGAGCAGTACTTC,CASSLEILGTGNYEQYF
TRBJ1-1,NA,NA,TRBV6-2/TRBV6-3,TGTGCCAGCAGTTACCAGGGCCGCACCGGGTACACTGAAGCTTTCTTT,CASSYQGRTGYTEAFF
TRBJ1-1,TRBD1,few,TRBV5-1,TGCGCCAGCAGCTGGGACAGGGGGCCCACTGAAGCTTTCTTT,CASSWDRGPTEAFF
TRBJ2-1,NA,NA,TRBV6-6,TGTGCCAGCAGGTTCGGCAATGAGCAGTTCTTC,CASRFGNEQFF
TRBJ2-1,NA,NA,TRBV14,TGTGCCAGCAGCCACCAGGGGGGTCGGAATGAGCAGTTCTTC,CASSHQGGRNEQFF
TRBJ2-2,NA,NA,TRBV24-1,TGTGCCACCAGTTCGAACACGGACGGGGAGCTGTTTTTT,CATSSNTDGELFF
TRBJ2-3,TRBD2,many,TRBV7-2,TGTGCCAGCAGCTTACTAGCGGTCACAGATACGCAGTATTTT,CASSLLAVTDTQYF
TRBJ1-2,NA,many,TRBV7-9,TGTGCCAGCAGCTTGGGGGCGCAGGATGGCTACACCTTC,CASSLGAQDGYTF
TRBJ1-1,TRBD1,few,TRBV19,TGTGCCAGTAGTATAGATCCCGGACAGGGGGCGATGACTGAAGCTTTCTTT,CASSIDPGQGAMTEAFF
TRBJ1-2,TRBD1,few,TRBV6-1,TGTGCCAGCAGTGAGAGCCGGGACAGGGTGAACTATGGCTACACCTTC,CASSESRDRVNYGYTF
TRBJ1-1,NA,few,TRBV27,TGTGCCAGCAATGGGGGCCGGCTCACTGAAGCTTTCTTT,CASNGGRLTEAFF
TRBJ2-3,NA,many,TRBV6-2/TRBV6-3,TGTGCCAGCAAAGAAGGCGGCTACACAGATACGCAGTATTTT,CASKEGGYTDTQYF